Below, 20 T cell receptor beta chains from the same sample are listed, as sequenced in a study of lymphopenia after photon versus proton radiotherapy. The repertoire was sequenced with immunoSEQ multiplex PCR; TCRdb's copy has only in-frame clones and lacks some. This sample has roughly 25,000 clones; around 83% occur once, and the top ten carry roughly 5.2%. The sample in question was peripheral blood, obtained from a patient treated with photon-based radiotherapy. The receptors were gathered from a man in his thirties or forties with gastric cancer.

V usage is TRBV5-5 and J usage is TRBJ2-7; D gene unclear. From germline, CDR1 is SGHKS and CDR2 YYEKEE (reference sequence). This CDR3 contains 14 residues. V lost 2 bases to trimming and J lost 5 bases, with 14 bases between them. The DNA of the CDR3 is TGTGCCAGCAGCTTAGGGATTTCGGGCGACGAGCAGTACTTC. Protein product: CASSLGISGDEQYF. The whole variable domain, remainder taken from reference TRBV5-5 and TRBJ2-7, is DAGVTQSPTHLIKTRGQQVTLRCSPISGHKSVSWYQQVLGQGPQFIFQYYEKEERGRGNFPDRFSARQFPNYSSELNVNALLLGDSALYLCASSLGISGDEQYFGPGTRLTVT.

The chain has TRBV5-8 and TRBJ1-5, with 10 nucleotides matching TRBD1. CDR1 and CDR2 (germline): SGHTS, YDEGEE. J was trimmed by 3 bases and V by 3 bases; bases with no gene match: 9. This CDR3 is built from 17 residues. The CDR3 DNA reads TGTGCCAGCAGCTCTTCGATCGGGACAGGGGACAATCAGCCCCAGCATTTT. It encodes CASSSSIGTGDNQPQHF.

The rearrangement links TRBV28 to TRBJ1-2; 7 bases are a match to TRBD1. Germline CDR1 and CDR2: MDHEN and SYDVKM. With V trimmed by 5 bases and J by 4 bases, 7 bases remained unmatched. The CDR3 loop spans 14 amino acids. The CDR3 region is CASSIKGQLYGYTF. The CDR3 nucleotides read TGTGCCAGCAGTATTAAGGGACAGCTCTATGGCTACACCTTC.

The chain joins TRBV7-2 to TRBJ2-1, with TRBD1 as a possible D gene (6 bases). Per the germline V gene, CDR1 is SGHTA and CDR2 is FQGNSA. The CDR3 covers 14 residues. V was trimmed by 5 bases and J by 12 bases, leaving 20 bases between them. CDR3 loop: CASSADRDKVGQFF. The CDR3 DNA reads TGTGCCAGCAGCGCGGACCGGGACAAGGTTGGGCAGTTCTTC.

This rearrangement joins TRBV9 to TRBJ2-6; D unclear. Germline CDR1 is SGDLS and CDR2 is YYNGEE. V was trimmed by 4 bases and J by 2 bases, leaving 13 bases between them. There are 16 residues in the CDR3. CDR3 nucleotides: TGTGCCAGCAGCACTCTTAAGGTTGCTGGGGCCAACGTCCTGACTTTC. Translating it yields CASSTLKVAGANVLTF.

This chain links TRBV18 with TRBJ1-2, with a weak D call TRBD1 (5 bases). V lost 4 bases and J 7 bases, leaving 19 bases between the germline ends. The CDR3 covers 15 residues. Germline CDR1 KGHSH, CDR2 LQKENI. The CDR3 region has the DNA TGTGCCAGCTCACTTGGGACGGAACTAACTATTGGCTACACCTTC. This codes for CASSLGTELTIGYTF.

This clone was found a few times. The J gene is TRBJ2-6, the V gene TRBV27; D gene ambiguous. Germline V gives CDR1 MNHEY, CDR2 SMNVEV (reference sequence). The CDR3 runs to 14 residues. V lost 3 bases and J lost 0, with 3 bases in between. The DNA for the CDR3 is TGTGCCAGCAGTTTTCTCTCTGGGGCCAACGTCCTGACTTTC. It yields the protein CASSFLSGANVLTF. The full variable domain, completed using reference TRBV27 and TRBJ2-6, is EAQVTQNPRYLITVTGKKLTVTCSQNMNHEYMSWYRQDPGLGLRQIYYSMNVEVTDKGDVPEGYKVSRKEKRNFPLILESPSPNQTSLYFCASSFLSGANVLTFGAGSRLTVL.

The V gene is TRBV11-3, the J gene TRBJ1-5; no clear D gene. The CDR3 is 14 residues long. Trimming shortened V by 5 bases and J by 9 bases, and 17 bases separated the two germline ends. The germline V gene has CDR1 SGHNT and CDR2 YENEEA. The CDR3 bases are TGTGCCAGCAGCCCCCGACATGACGGATGGCCCCAGCATTTT. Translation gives CASSPRHDGWPQHF.

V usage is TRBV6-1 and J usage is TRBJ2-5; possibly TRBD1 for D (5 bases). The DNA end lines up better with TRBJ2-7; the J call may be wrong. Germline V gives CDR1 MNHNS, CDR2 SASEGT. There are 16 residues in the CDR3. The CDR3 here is CASSEAIPPGLSEQYF. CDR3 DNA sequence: TGTGCCAGCAGTGAAGCAATTCCCCCAGGGTTATCCGAGCAGTACTTC.

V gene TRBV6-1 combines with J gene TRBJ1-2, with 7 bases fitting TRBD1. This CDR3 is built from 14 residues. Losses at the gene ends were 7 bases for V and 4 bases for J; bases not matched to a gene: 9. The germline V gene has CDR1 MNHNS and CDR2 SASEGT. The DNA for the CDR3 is TGTGCCAGCAACTCCGGGACAGACCGCTATGGCTACACCTTC. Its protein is CASNSGTDRYGYTF.

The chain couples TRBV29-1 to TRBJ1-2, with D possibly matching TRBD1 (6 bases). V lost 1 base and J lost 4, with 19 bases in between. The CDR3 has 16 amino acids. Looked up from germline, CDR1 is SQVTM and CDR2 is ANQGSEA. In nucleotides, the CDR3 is TGCAGCGTTGAAGGGGGGCAGGGTGGAATAAGCTATGGCTACACCTTC. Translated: CSVEGGQGGISYGYTF.

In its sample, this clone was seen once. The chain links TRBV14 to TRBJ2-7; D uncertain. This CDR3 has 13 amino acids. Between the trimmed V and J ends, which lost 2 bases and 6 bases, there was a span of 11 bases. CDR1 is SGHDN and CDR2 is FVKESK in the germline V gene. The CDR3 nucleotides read TGTGCCAGCAGCCAAAGCATAACCCTCGAGCAGTACTTC. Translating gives CASSQSITLEQYF. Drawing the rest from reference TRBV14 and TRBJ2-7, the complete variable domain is EAGVTQFPSHSVIEKGQTVTLRCDPISGHDNLYWYRRVMGKEIKFLLHFVKESKQDESGMPNNRFLAERTGGTYSTLKVQPAELEDSGVYFCASSQSITLEQYFGPGTRLTVT.

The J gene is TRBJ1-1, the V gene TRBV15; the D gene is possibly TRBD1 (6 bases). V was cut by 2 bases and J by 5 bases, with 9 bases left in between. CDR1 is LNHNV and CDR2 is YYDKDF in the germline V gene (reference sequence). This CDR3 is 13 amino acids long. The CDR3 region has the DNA TGTGCCACCAGCAGACAGGGGTATACTGAAGCTTTCTTT. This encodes CATSRQGYTEAFF.

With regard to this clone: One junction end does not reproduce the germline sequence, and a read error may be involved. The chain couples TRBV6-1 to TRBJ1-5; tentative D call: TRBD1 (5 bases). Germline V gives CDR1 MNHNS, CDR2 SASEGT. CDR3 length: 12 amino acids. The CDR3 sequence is CASSEVTEAGYF. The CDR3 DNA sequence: TGTGCCAGCAGTGAAGTGACAGAAGCAGGGTATTTT.

CDR3 nucleotides: TGCGCCAGCAGCCCTGGACAGGGGGCTTACGAGCAGTACTTC. Amino acids: CASSPGQGAYEQYF. The chain links TRBV5-1 to TRBJ2-7, with 11 bases aligning to TRBD1. V gave up 4 bases and J gave up 4 bases; unmatched junction bases: 4. Looked up from germline, CDR1 is SGHRS and CDR2 is YFSETQ. CDR3 length equals 14 residues. Supplemented by reference TRBV5-1 and TRBJ2-7, the full variable domain reads KAGVTQTPRYLIKTRGQQVTLSCSPISGHRSVSWYQQTPGQGLQFLFEYFSETQRNKGNFPGRFSGRQFSNSRSEMNVSTLELGDSALYLCASSPGQGAYEQYFGPGTRLTVT.

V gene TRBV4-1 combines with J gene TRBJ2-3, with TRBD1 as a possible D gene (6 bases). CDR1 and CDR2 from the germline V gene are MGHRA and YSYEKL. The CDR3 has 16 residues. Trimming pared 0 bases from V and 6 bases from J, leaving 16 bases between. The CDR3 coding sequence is TGCGCCAGCAGCCAAGATGGGGCAGGGGTAGATGATACGCAGTATTTT. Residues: CASSQDGAGVDDTQYF.

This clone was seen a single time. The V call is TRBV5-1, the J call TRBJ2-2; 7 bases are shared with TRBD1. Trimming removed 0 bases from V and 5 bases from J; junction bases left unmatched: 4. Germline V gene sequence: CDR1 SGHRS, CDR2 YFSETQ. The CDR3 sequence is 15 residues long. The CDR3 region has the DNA TGCGCCAGCAGCTTGGAGACAGGGCGGACCGGGGAGCTGTTTTTT. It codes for CASSLETGRTGELFF. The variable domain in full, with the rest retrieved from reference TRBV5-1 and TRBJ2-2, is KAGVTQTPRYLIKTRGQQVTLSCSPISGHRSVSWYQQTPGQGLQFLFEYFSETQRNKGNFPGRFSGRQFSNSRSEMNVSTLELGDSALYLCASSLETGRTGELFFGEGSRLTVL.

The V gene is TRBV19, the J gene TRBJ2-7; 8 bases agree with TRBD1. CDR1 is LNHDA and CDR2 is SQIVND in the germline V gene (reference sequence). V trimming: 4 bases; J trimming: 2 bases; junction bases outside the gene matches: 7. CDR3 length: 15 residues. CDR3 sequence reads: CASSTRTGITYEQYF. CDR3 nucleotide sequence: TGTGCCAGTAGTACCCGGACAGGGATAACCTACGAGCAGTACTTC.

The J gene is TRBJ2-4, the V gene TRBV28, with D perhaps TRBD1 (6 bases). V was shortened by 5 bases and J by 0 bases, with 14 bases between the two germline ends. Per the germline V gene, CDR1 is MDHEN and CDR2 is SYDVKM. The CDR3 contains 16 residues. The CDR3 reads CASSRLDSLAKNIQYF. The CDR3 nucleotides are TGTGCCAGCAGTAGACTGGACAGCCTAGCCAAAAACATTCAGTACTTC.

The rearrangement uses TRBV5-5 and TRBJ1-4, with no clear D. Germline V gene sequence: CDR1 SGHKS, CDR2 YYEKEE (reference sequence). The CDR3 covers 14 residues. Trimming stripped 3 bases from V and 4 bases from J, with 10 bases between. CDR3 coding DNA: TGTGCCAGCAGCTCAGAACCGTTTAATGAAAAACTGTTTTTT. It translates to CASSSEPFNEKLFF. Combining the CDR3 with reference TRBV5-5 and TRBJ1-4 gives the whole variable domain DAGVTQSPTHLIKTRGQQVTLRCSPISGHKSVSWYQQVLGQGPQFIFQYYEKEERGRGNFPDRFSARQFPNYSSELNVNALLLGDSALYLCASSSEPFNEKLFFGSGTQLSVL.